The 26 T cell receptor beta chains below all came from one sample that was sequenced in a study of T cell changes during pregnancy in multiple sclerosis (dated by TCRdb to between 2019 and 2020). Preparation of the library involved the immunoSEQ multiplex PCR assay. Sourced from immuneACCESS, this table was stored by TCRdb with only in-frame sequences that have V and J called. A share of the clones is absent; for the studies checked, an unresolved V gene accounts for under half, and the remainder has no known explanation. This sample has around 31,000 clones in its table, and 85% to 90% of those were observed once. Approximately 0.74% of the sample rests with the top ten. The source material was CD4+ T cells from peripheral blood mononuclear cells, sampled in the first trimester of pregnancy. The receptors were gathered from a female donor in good health, enrolled as a control in a pregnancy study.

The chain is built from TRBV5-1 and TRBJ2-5; 9 bases map to TRBD1. The J call is uncertain, as TRBJ2-7 better fits the DNA end. Germline CDR1 is SGHRS and CDR2 is YFSETQ. The CDR3 length is 13 residues. The CDR3 DNA is TGCGCCAGCAGCTTGGACAGGGGGCGCGAGCAGTACTTC. Protein product: CASSLDRGREQYF.

This clone appeared once. The chain employs TRBV25-1 and TRBJ1-2; TRBD1 matches 7 bases. The CDR3 sequence is 16 residues long. J lost 4 bases, V lost 1 base, and 9 bases had no gene match. CDR1 MGHDK and CDR2 SYGVNS come from the germline V gene. The CDR3 region has the DNA TGTGCCAGCAGTGAATCGGCATTGGACAGGAGCTATGGCTACACCTTC. It codes for CASSESALDRSYGYTF.

The J gene is TRBJ1-5, the V gene TRBV2, with 9 bases that match TRBD1. The CDR3 length is 15 residues. J lost 10 bases, V lost 3 bases, and 10 bases had no gene match. CDR1 and CDR2 from the germline V gene are SNHLY and FYNNEI. The CDR3 is CASSDPGTGNGPQHF. In DNA, the CDR3 is TGTGCCAGCAGTGACCCCGGGACAGGGAATGGACCCCAGCATTTT. Supplemented by reference TRBV2 and TRBJ1-5, the full variable domain reads EPEVTQTPSHQVTQMGQEVILRCVPISNHLYFYWYRQILGQKVEFLVSFYNNEISEKSEIFDDQFSVERPDGSNFTLKIRSTKLEDSAMYFCASSDPGTGNGPQHFGDGTRLSIL.

This chain joins TRBV5-1 and TRBJ2-6; D not resolved. CDR1 and CDR2 from the germline V gene are SGHRS and YFSETQ. Trimming pared 2 bases from V and 0 bases from J, leaving 9 bases between. The CDR3 extends over 16 amino acids. CDR3 region: CASSFDRTSGANVLTF. The DNA for the CDR3 is TGCGCCAGCAGCTTTGATAGAACCTCTGGGGCCAACGTCCTGACTTTC.

This clone has just a few counts. This chain links TRBV30 with TRBJ2-7; the D gene is possibly TRBD1 (6 bases). The V end was cut by 3 bases, the J end by 3 bases, with 15 bases between. The CDR3 spans 14 residues. Per the germline V gene, CDR1 is GTSNPN and CDR2 is SVGIG (reference sequence). Here the CDR3 reads CAWSGGRGGYEQYF. As DNA, the CDR3 is TGTGCCTGGAGCGGTGGGCGAGGGGGCTACGAGCAGTACTTC. Drawing the rest from reference TRBV30 and TRBJ2-7, the complete variable domain is SQTIHQWPATLVQPVGSPLSLECTVEGTSNPNLYWYRQAAGRGLQLLFYSVGIGQISSEVPQNLSASRPQDRQFILSSKKLLLSDSGFYLCAWSGGRGGYEQYFGPGTRLTVT.

This clone is a singleton in its sample. The chain couples TRBV4-3 to TRBJ1-2, with D maybe TRBD1 (6 bases). Germline V gene sequence: CDR1 LGHNA, CDR2 YSLEER. The germline V and J ends were trimmed by 0 bases and 4 bases, with 12 bases remaining between them. There are 15 residues in the CDR3. Here the CDR3 reads CASSQDGTTSYGYTF. In DNA form, the CDR3 reads TGCGCCAGCAGCCAAGATGGGACAACGAGCTATGGCTACACCTTC.

The DNA for the CDR3 is TGTGCCAGCAGCTTGGACCCAGGGGGCGCGGGGACCCAGTACTTC. Protein: CASSLDPGGAGTQYF. This chain connects TRBV5-4 to TRBJ2-5; 8 nucleotides align to TRBD1. V shed 0 bases and J 7 bases; nucleotides not matched to a gene: 8. Germline V CDR1 and CDR2: SGHNT, YYREEE (reference sequence). This CDR3 is built from 15 residues.

This sequence joins TRBV5-4 and TRBJ2-2; 8 bases are a match to TRBD1. Germline V gene sequence: CDR1 SGHNT, CDR2 YYREEE (reference sequence). The V and J ends lost 2 bases and 4 bases, in that order; junction bases with no gene match: 7. The CDR3 totals 16 residues. Written as DNA, the CDR3 is TGTGCCAGCAGCTTACATCCGGGACAGGTCACCGGGGAGCTGTTTTTT. Encoded protein: CASSLHPGQVTGELFF.

This clone was seen once. The J gene is TRBJ2-3, the V gene TRBV9; tentative D call: TRBD1 (5 bases). The V gene lost 4 bases and the J gene lost 1 base, with 13 bases spanning the gap. Germline V CDR1 and CDR2: SGDLS, YYNGEE. The CDR3 runs to 15 residues. This CDR3 reads CASSPTQDRTDTQYF. Here the CDR3 DNA reads TGTGCCAGCAGCCCAACACAGGATCGCACAGATACGCAGTATTTT.

The CDR3 loop reads CASSFRQGLKYF. In DNA, the CDR3 is TGTGCCAGCAGCTTTAGACAGGGTTTGAAGTACTTC. The V call is TRBV7-9, the J call TRBJ2-7, with 7 bases lining up with TRBD1. The V segment lost 3 bases and the J segment 11 bases; nucleotides outside the gene matches: 7. This CDR3 has 12 residues. Germline lookup yields CDR1 SEHNR and CDR2 FQNEAQ (reference sequence).

V is TRBV5-4 and J is TRBJ1-2; weak D call: TRBD1 (6 bases). Germline CDR1 is SGHNT and CDR2 is YYREEE (reference sequence). V dropped 2 bases and J dropped 7 bases, with 12 bases sitting between them. The CDR3 spans 13 residues. The CDR3 bases are TGTGCCAGCAGCTTAGGACAGTCGGCTGGCTACACCTTC. Protein: CASSLGQSAGYTF.

The J gene is TRBJ2-7, the V gene TRBV10-3; perhaps TRBD2 as D (5 bases). Germline-derived CDR1 and CDR2 are ENHRY and SYGVKD. The CDR3 loop spans 16 amino acids. V was pared by 6 bases and J by 0 bases, with 18 bases between. The DNA of the CDR3 is TGTGCCATCAGCGCTCTCCCCCCACGGGACTCCTACGAGCAGTACTTC. Its protein is CAISALPPRDSYEQYF.

This chain joins TRBV20-1 and TRBJ2-5, with D perhaps matching TRBD1 (6 bases). The CDR3 has 11 residues. Germline-derived CDR1 and CDR2 are DFQATT and SNEGSKA (reference sequence). Between the trimmed V and J ends, which lost 6 bases and 5 bases, there was a span of 10 bases. The CDR3 here is CSALDRETQYF. In DNA, the CDR3 is TGCAGTGCACTTGACAGGGAGACCCAGTACTTC.

The chain uses TRBV10-3 and TRBJ2-7; D remains unclear. The CDR3 has 11 residues. Between the trimmed V and J ends, which lost 3 bases and 3 bases, there was a span of 3 bases. CDR1 is ENHRY, CDR2 SYGVKD, per germline. The CDR3 is CAISDNYEQYF. CDR3 coding DNA: TGTGCCATCAGTGACAACTACGAGCAGTACTTC.

The chain recombines TRBV11-3 with TRBJ1-1; no clear D. This CDR3 region has 13 residues. Trimming took 6 bases from V and 0 from J, leaving 8 bases between them. From germline, CDR1 is SGHNT and CDR2 YENEEA. CDR3 DNA sequence: TGTGCCAGCAGTAGAGGGATGAACACTGAAGCTTTCTTT. It translates to CASSRGMNTEAFF.

This clone has more than one count but fewer than ten. This chain uses TRBV30 with TRBJ1-2, with 8 bases that match TRBD1. The length of the CDR3 is 13 residues. From germline, CDR1 is GTSNPN and CDR2 SVGIG (reference sequence). J was trimmed by 4 bases and V by 2 bases; bases with no gene match: 3. CDR3 nucleotide sequence: TGTGCCTGGAGTATTCAGGGGGCCTATGGCTACACCTTC. It codes for CAWSIQGAYGYTF.

This chain joins TRBV29-1 and TRBJ1-5; 7 nucleotides align to TRBD1. The CDR3 extends over 14 amino acids. The junction had 9 bases not matched to a gene; V was cut back by 4 bases and J by 6 bases. In germline, CDR1 is SQVTM, CDR2 ANQGSEA. The CDR3 nucleotides are TGCAGCGTTGCCGGGACAGAGGTAGGTCAGCCCCAGCATTTT. It specifies CSVAGTEVGQPQHF.

The chain employs TRBV5-1 and TRBJ1-2; D may be TRBD1 (6 bases). CDR3 length equals 14 residues. The V and J ends lost 2 bases and 8 bases respectively, with 16 bases between them. CDR1 and CDR2 from the germline V gene are SGHRS and YFSETQ. CDR3 loop: CASSLQTGSRGYTF. CDR3 nucleotides: TGCGCCAGCAGCTTACAAACAGGGTCGCGGGGCTACACCTTC.

The rearrangement joins TRBV7-2 to TRBJ1-1; 7 nucleotides align to TRBD1. J lost 5 bases, V lost 3 bases, and 9 bases had no gene match. This CDR3 region has 15 residues. The germline V gene has CDR1 SGHTA and CDR2 FQGNSA. The CDR3 region has the DNA TGTGCCAGCAGCTTCCGGACAGGAGGGGGGACTGAAGCTTTCTTT. Translation: CASSFRTGGGTEAFF.

The sample holds one count of this clone. The chain employs TRBV28 and TRBJ2-1; 7 positions agree with TRBD1. Germline V gene sequence: CDR1 MDHEN, CDR2 SYDVKM. The CDR3 runs 12 residues. The V segment lost 7 bases and the J segment 6 bases; nucleotides outside the gene matches: 3. The CDR3 is CASTDRVNEQFF. The CDR3 DNA is TGTGCCAGCACCGACAGGGTCAATGAGCAGTTCTTC.

The genes are TRBV6-1 and TRBJ1-2; tentative D call: TRBD1 (5 bases). Germline V CDR1 and CDR2: MNHNS, SASEGT. The V end lost 1 base, the J end lost 8 bases, and 11 bases lay between the germline ends. The CDR3 extends over 13 amino acids. The CDR3 protein is CASSEVLGGGYTF. For the CDR3, the DNA is TGTGCCAGCAGTGAAGTCCTCGGGGGAGGCTACACCTTC.

J is TRBJ1-2 and V is TRBV7-9, with 7 nucleotides matching TRBD1. After removal of 5 bases from V and 8 bases from J, the junction contained 11 bases not matched to a gene. This CDR3 is built from 14 residues. CDR1 is SEHNR, CDR2 FQNEAQ, per germline (reference sequence). CDR3 residues: CASSVGQVLGGYTF. CDR3 DNA: TGTGCCAGCAGCGTAGGACAGGTCCTGGGCGGCTACACCTTC. Drawing the rest from reference TRBV7-9 and TRBJ1-2, the complete variable domain is DTGVSQNPRHKITKRGQNVTFRCDPISEHNRLYWYRQTLGQGPEFLTYFQNEAQLEKSRLLSDRFSAERPKGSFSTLEIQRTEQGDSAMYLCASSVGQVLGGYTFGSGTRLTVV.

The chain employs TRBV27 and TRBJ1-5; 8 positions agree with TRBD1. Germline V lookup: CDR1 MNHEY, CDR2 SMNVEV (reference sequence). The CDR3 is made up of 18 amino acids. V lost 10 bases, J lost 0 bases, and 17 bases stayed unmatched. Here the CDR3 DNA reads TGTGCCACCAAACCGCGATTCACAGGGGGGTATAGCAATCAGCCCCAGCATTTT. It yields the protein CATKPRFTGGYSNQPQHF.

This rearrangement joins TRBV27 to TRBJ1-5; D remains unclear. This CDR3 is 15 amino acids long. Per the germline V gene, CDR1 is MNHEY and CDR2 is SMNVEV (reference sequence). Trimming stripped 0 bases from V and 2 bases from J, with 8 bases between. DNA of the CDR3: TGTGCCAGCAGTTTATCGATACATGGCAATCAGCCCCAGCATTTT. Protein sequence: CASSLSIHGNQPQHF.

The V and J genes are TRBV7-9 and TRBJ1-2; D uncertain. CDR3 size: 14 residues. Trimming removed 3 bases at V and 0 bases at J, with 8 bases between. Germline-derived CDR1 and CDR2 are SEHNR and FQNEAQ (reference sequence). CDR3 sequence reads: CASSLHNTNYGYTF. The DNA of the CDR3 is TGTGCCAGCAGCTTGCACAACACTAACTATGGCTACACCTTC.

This chain uses TRBV6-1 with TRBJ1-5; TRBD1 aligns across 7 bases. The trim removed 10 bases at V and 4 bases at J, leaving 7 bases unmatched. Germline V gives CDR1 MNHNS, CDR2 SASEGT. CDR3 length: 13 residues. CDR3 in DNA: TGTGCCACCCAGGGGACAGCAAATCAGCCCCAGCATTTT. Translation: CATQGTANQPQHF.